The 23 T cell receptor beta chains presented below share a single source sample, sequenced in a study of Graves' ophthalmopathy and Graves' hyperthyroidism. The authors amplified TCR beta CDR3 regions, and they did so from RNA transcripts for repertoire sequencing. The first-round RT-PCR employed HTBI primers together with the Qiagen OneStep RT-PCR kit. A multiplex PCR was then performed as the second round. TCRdb ran MiXCR on the multiplex PCR reads and lists one entry per CDR3 protein. Of about 740,000 distinct CDR3 sequences listed, roughly 40% are singletons. Sequenced: peripheral blood. These receptors came from an adult man with Graves' ophthalmopathy.

Points on this clonotype: Sequence at one end of the junction differs from germline and may be a read error. V usage is TRBV24-1 and J usage is TRBJ2-7, with 7 bases fitting TRBD1. The CDR3 loop spans 16 amino acids. CDR1 is KGHDR and CDR2 is SFDVKD in the germline V gene. CDR3 DNA sequence: TGTGCCACCAGTGATCCTCGACAGGGAACCTCCTACGGGCAGTACTTC. Amino acids: CATSDPRQGTSYGQYF.

The rearrangement joins TRBV2 to TRBJ1-1, with D unresolved. Germline CDR1 is SNHLY and CDR2 is FYNNEI. CDR3 length: 14 residues. V lost 3 bases to trimming and J lost 11 bases, with 19 bases between them. Here the CDR3 DNA reads TGTGCCAGCAGTGACTTTGGGCGGACTGAGGTGGCTTTCTTT. Translated, it gives CASSDFGRTEVAFF.

A few counts support this clonotype. CDR3 sequence reads: CASSPSGQADSPLHF. DNA of the CDR3: TGTGCCAGCAGTCCCAGTGGACAGGCAGATTCACCCCTCCACTTT. The rearrangement joins TRBV7-9 to TRBJ1-6; 7 bases are a match to TRBD1. The V and J ends lost 6 bases and 8 bases, in that order; junction bases with no gene match: 10. There are 15 residues in the CDR3. Germline V lookup: CDR1 SEHNR, CDR2 FQNEAQ (reference sequence).

V usage is TRBV7-9 and J usage is TRBJ1-3; D may be TRBD1 (6 bases). Germline V CDR1 and CDR2: SEHNR, FQNEAQ (reference sequence). Trimming removed 3 bases at V and 4 bases at J, with 10 bases between. CDR3 length: 14 amino acids. CDR3 in amino acids: CASSLGGQGNTIYF. DNA of the CDR3: TGTGCCAGCAGCTTGGGGGGCCAAGGAAACACCATATATTTT.

Worth noting for this clonotype: A clone one base away is much larger, so this may be a read error. The rearrangement joins TRBV2 to TRBJ1-1; 10 bases agree with TRBD1. The V gene end was trimmed by 7 bases and the J gene end by 6 bases; junction bases not matched to a gene: 8. CDR1 and CDR2 (germline): SNHLY, FYNNEI. The CDR3 is made up of 14 amino acids. The CDR3 DNA sequence: TGTGCCAGCAATGGGACAGGGGTTTGGTCTGAAGCTTTCTTT. Its translation: CASNGTGVWSEAFF.

This clonotype was seen a few times. J is TRBJ1-5 and V is TRBV6-1; 9 bases are a match to TRBD1. Trimming at V came to 7 bases and at J to 1 base, leaving 5 bases not matched to a gene. Germline V gene lookup returns CDR1 MNHNS and CDR2 SASEGT. This CDR3 comprises 15 residues. CDR3 region: CASIIQGASNQPQHF. CDR3 DNA: TGTGCCAGCATTATACAGGGGGCGAGCAATCAGCCCCAGCATTTT.

This chain connects TRBV7-9 to TRBJ2-7; no clear D gene. V lost 5 bases to trimming and J lost 1 base, with 12 bases between them. Germline values: CDR1 SEHNR, CDR2 FQNEAQ (reference sequence). This CDR3 has 14 amino acids. CDR3 sequence reads: CASSTDPPSYEQYF. Written as DNA, the CDR3 is TGTGCCAGCAGCACGGACCCACCGTCCTACGAGCAGTACTTC.

Many counts were recorded for this clonotype. The chain employs TRBV7-6 and TRBJ1-2; D remains ambiguous. Trimming removed 4 bases at V and 9 bases at J, with 21 bases between. The CDR3 spans 15 residues. CDR1 and CDR2 (germline): SGHVS, FNYEAQ. This chain's CDR3 is CASSSGQASDSSYTF. Written as DNA, the CDR3 is TGTGCCAGCAGCTCCGGCCAGGCCTCTGATTCTAGCTACACCTTC. The full variable domain, with the rest looked up from reference TRBV7-6 and TRBJ1-2, is GAGVSQSPRYKVTKRGQDVALRCDPISGHVSLYWYRQALGQGPEFLTYFNYEAQQDKSGLPNDRFSAERPEGSISTLTIQRTEQRDSAMYRCASSSGQASDSSYTFGSGTRLTVV.

The chain combines TRBV24-1 with TRBJ1-4; the D gene is possibly TRBD1 (5 bases). CDR3 length: 13 residues. The germline gives CDR1 KGHDR, CDR2 SFDVKD. V was shortened by 4 bases and J by 5 bases, with 7 bases between the two germline ends. The CDR3 DNA reads TGTGCCACCAGTGACCCAGGGAATGAAAAACTGTTTTTT. Translation gives CATSDPGNEKLFF.

V and J are TRBV24-1 and TRBJ1-5; D might be TRBD1 (5 bases). The CDR3 is 16 amino acids. Germline CDR1 KGHDR, CDR2 SFDVKD. Trimming pared 7 bases from V and 1 base from J, leaving 16 bases between. Here the CDR3 DNA reads TGTGCCACCAGCTCACCTCGACAGAACAGCAATCAGCCCCAGCATTTT. Residues: CATSSPRQNSNQPQHF.

CDR3 sequence reads: CASTLSTPTYEQYF. DNA for the CDR3: TGTGCCAGCACCCTATCGACACCTACCTACGAGCAGTACTTC. The chain is built from TRBV25-1 and TRBJ2-7; D ambiguous. The V gene's germline CDR1 is MGHDK and CDR2 SYGVNS. This CDR3 is built from 14 residues. V dropped 7 bases and J dropped 2 bases, with 15 bases sitting between them.

A word on this clonotype: Germline is not matched at one junction end, which may reflect a read error. The CDR3: CASSFSGAMNCGYTF. Written as DNA, the CDR3 is TGTGCCAGCAGCTTTAGCGGGGCGATGAACTGTGGCTACACCTTC. The chain uses TRBV11-1 and TRBJ1-2, with D perhaps matching TRBD1 (5 bases). The germline CDR1 and CDR2 sequences are SGHAT and FQDESV (reference sequence). This CDR3 region has 15 residues.

The rearrangement joins TRBV2 to TRBJ2-7; D is uncertain. CDR3 size: 15 residues. Germline-derived CDR1 and CDR2 are SNHLY and FYNNEI. Trimming pared 0 bases from V and 2 bases from J, leaving 11 bases between. CDR3 sequence (DNA): TGTGCCAGCAGTGAAGCGGTGGCCAGCACCTACGAGCAGTACTTC. It is translated as CASSEAVASTYEQYF.

Notes on this clonotype: The junction departs from germline at one end; a sequencing error may be responsible. This chain links TRBV25-1 with TRBJ2-2, with 8 bases fitting TRBD2. The V gene's germline CDR1 is MGHDK and CDR2 SYGVNS. The CDR3 is 16 amino acids. The CDR3 region has the DNA TGCGCCAGCAGCCCCCGGACTAGCTTGAGCACCGGGGAGCTGTTTTTT. Encoded protein: CASSPRTSLSTGELFF.

This sequence joins TRBV24-1 and TRBJ1-5; TRBD1 is a possible D gene (5 bases). CDR1 and CDR2 (germline): KGHDR, SFDVKD. There are 13 residues in the CDR3. V was trimmed by 11 bases and J by 4 bases, leaving 14 bases between them. CDR3 sequence reads: CASRTSPNQPQHF. CDR3 DNA: TGTGCCAGCAGGACATCCCCTAATCAGCCCCAGCATTTT.

V is TRBV10-3 and J is TRBJ2-2, with no clear D. Germline CDR1 is ENHRY and CDR2 is SYGVKD. This CDR3 region has 15 residues. V was cut by 6 bases and J by 4 bases, with 15 bases left in between. The CDR3 region has the DNA TGTGCCATCAGGGACCGGGCCGCCATCACCGGGGAGCTGTTTTTT. This encodes CAIRDRAAITGELFF.

The chain joins TRBV11-2 to TRBJ2-7; perhaps TRBD1 as D (5 bases). V lost 9 bases and J lost 2, with 17 bases in between. The CDR3 has 14 residues. Germline loops: CDR1 SGHAT, CDR2 FQNNGV. DNA of the CDR3: TGTGCCAGTAGTATGGACACAACGACCTACGAGCAGTACTTC. Protein: CASSMDTTTYEQYF.

Worth noting for this clonotype: Germline and junction disagree at one end, which may indicate a read error. The V and J genes are TRBV7-6 and TRBJ1-1, with D possibly being TRBD1 (5 bases). The CDR3 consists of 16 residues. Germline V gene sequence: CDR1 SGHVS, CDR2 FNYEAQ. CDR3 nucleotide sequence: TGTGCCAGCAGCTTACGGGAAGGGGCGCGGTACACCGAAGCTTTCTTT. It is translated as CASSLREGARYTEAFF.

V and J are TRBV4-1 and TRBJ1-3; no definite D call. The CDR3 has 14 amino acids. Per the germline V gene, CDR1 is MGHRA and CDR2 is YSYEKL. V dropped 3 bases and J dropped 0 bases, with 6 bases sitting between them. CDR3 protein: CASSHTGSGNTIYF. In nucleotides, the CDR3 is TGCGCCAGCAGCCACACTGGCTCTGGAAACACCATATATTTT.

This clonotype was seen many times. The chain recombines TRBV9 with TRBJ1-5; D unresolved. The germline V gene encodes CDR1 SGDLS and CDR2 YYNGEE. V was trimmed by 0 bases and J by 6 bases, leaving 10 bases between them. This CDR3 comprises 14 residues. In nucleotides, the CDR3 is TGTGCCAGCAGCGTAGACTACGAGGGTCAGCCCCAGCATTTT. Protein: CASSVDYEGQPQHF.

The chain couples TRBV7-2 to TRBJ1-4; no clear D. Germline CDR1 reads SGHTA; CDR2 reads FQGNSA. V lost 0 bases and J 5 bases, leaving 10 bases between the germline ends. There are 15 residues in the CDR3. CDR3 amino acids: CASSLAGGLNEKLFF. CDR3 nucleotides: TGTGCCAGCAGCTTAGCGGGAGGGTTAAATGAAAAACTGTTTTTT.

Note on this clonotype: An end of the junction does not agree with germline; a read error may underlie this. The chain carries TRBV24-1 and TRBJ2-6; 14 bases are a match to TRBD2. CDR1 KGHDR and CDR2 SFDVKD come from the germline V gene. The CDR3 extends over 21 amino acids. CDR3 loop: CASSYPLGLAGVNSGANVLTF. CDR3 nucleotides: TGTGCCAGCAGTTACCCATTGGGACTAGCGGGAGTCAACTCTGGGGCCAACGTCCTGACTTTC.

This clonotype showed up many times. This chain joins TRBV10-2 and TRBJ1-2; TRBD1 matches at 8 bases. The CDR3 contains 15 residues. Unmatched junction bases numbered 10, after V lost 3 bases and J lost 7 bases. Per germline, CDR1 WSHSY and CDR2 SAAADI. DNA of the CDR3: TGCGCCAGCAGTGAAGTAGGGGACAGGAGTTTTGGCTACACCTTC. Protein: CASSEVGDRSFGYTF.